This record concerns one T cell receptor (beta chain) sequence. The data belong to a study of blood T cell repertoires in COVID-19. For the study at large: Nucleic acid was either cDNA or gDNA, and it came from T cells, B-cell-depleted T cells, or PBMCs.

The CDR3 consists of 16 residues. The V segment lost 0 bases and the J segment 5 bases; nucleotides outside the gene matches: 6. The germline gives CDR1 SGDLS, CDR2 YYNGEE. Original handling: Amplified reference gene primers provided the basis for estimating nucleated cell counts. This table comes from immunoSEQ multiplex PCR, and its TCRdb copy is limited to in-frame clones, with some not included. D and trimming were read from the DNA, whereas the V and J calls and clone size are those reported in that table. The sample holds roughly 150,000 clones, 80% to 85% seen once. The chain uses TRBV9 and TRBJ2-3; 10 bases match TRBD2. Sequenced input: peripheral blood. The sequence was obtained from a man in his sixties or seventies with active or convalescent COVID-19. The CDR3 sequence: CASSVGVLAGRDTQYF. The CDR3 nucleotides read TGTGCCAGCAGCGTAGGAGTACTAGCGGGACGAGATACGCAGTATTTT.